This TCR beta chain was found in a study of Graves' ophthalmopathy and Graves' hyperthyroidism. After removal of 5 bases from V and 8 bases from J, the junction contained 5 bases not matched to a gene. Germline V lookup: CDR1 SGHTA, CDR2 FQGNSA. The CDR3 runs 12 residues. This clonotype showed up many times. As yet, its antigen is unknown. As the template, RNA transcripts were used to amplify TCR beta CDR3 regions. First-round RT-PCR relied on HTBI primers, and a second-round multiplex PCR came next. TCRdb used MiXCR to reprocess the multiplex PCR reads, holding one entry per CDR3 protein. The sample yields around 340,000 distinct CDR3 sequences, 17% seen once. Patients with other autoimmune diseases, uncontrolled infections, pregnancy or lactation were excluded. The PBMC fraction was derived from more than 8 ml of fresh peripheral blood. Study-level points and caveats: Built on 13 signatures, a model told ophthalmopathy apart from stable hyperthyroidism with roughly 88% sensitivity and approximately 81% specificity. The authors also found most expanded thyroid clonotypes above 0.001 frequency in blood.

Sequencing input: peripheral blood. This TCR was sampled from an adult man with Graves' ophthalmopathy. The chain carries TRBV7-2 and TRBJ1-2; 7 bases align to TRBD1. The CDR3 bases are TGTGCCAGCAGCCCCCAGGGGGAAGGCTACACCTTC. It yields the protein CASSPQGEGYTF. Filled out from reference TRBV7-2 and TRBJ1-2, the complete variable domain reads GAGVSQSPSNKVTEKGKDVELRCDPISGHTALYWYRQSLGQGLEFLIYFQGNSAPDKSGLPSDRFSAERTGGSVSTLTIQRTQQEDSAVYLCASSPQGEGYTFGSGTRLTVV.